Given below is one T cell receptor beta chain in context. Its antigen is currently unknown. This sample is drawn from a study of T cells in tuberculosis. Background on the study: Sequenced TCRs come from CD1B-GMM tetramer-binding T cells. Blood was taken before or within 7 days of anti-tuberculosis therapy.

Stated time point: new active TB diagnosis, blood taken before or within 7 days of starting treatment. The CDR3 covers 14 residues. Trimming left V 5 bases short and J 0 bases short, with 13 bases between. The germline CDR1 and CDR2 sequences are GTSNPN and SVGIG (reference sequence). Using immunoSEQ multiplex PCR, the repertoire was profiled, and TCRdb retains in-frame clones only, with some absent. Of under 45,000 clones listed, 85% to 95% are singletons. Study observations and caveats: Samples were chosen by availability of cryopreserved specimens.

This clonotype originated in an adult with tuberculosis. The chain has TRBV30 and TRBJ1-2; TRBD1 might be the D (5 bases). Specimen: PBMCs, collected at tuberculosis diagnosis. The CDR3 nucleotides read TGTGCCTGGGACAGTTCCGTAGCTAACTATGGCTACACCTTC. Translation gives CAWDSSVANYGYTF.